One sample yielded the 26 T cell receptor beta chains listed below, sequenced in a study of T cells in Graves' hyperthyroidism and ophthalmopathy. Amplification of TCR beta CDR3 regions was performed using RNA transcripts as template. An initial round of RT-PCR targeting the TCR CDR3 relied on the HTBI primer set. TCRdb re-analysed the multiplex PCR reads in MiXCR, keeping a single row per CDR3 protein. This table has a few hundred thousand distinct CDR3 sequences, approximately 16% appearing once. Sequenced: blood. These receptors were obtained from a woman aged 25 to 39 with Graves' ophthalmopathy.

This clonotype was counted at least ten times. The chain employs TRBV6-2 or TRBV6-3 and TRBJ2-7; 11 bases are shared with TRBD2. Per the germline V gene, CDR1 is MNHEY and CDR2 is SVGEGT. V lost 2 bases to trimming and J lost 3 bases; unmatched junction nucleotides: 0. The CDR3 is 14 residues long. CDR3 nucleotide sequence: TGTGCCAGCAGTTACGGGACTAGCGGCTACGAGCAGTACTTC. Translating it yields CASSYGTSGYEQYF.

This clonotype appeared many times. The rearrangement uses TRBV18 and TRBJ2-7; D remains ambiguous. V lost 2 bases and J 0 bases, leaving 8 bases between the germline ends. The germline V gene encodes CDR1 KGHSH and CDR2 LQKENI. The CDR3 is made up of 14 amino acids. CDR3 loop: CASSPRSASYEQYF. The CDR3 coding sequence is TGTGCCAGCTCACCAAGATCAGCCTCCTACGAGCAGTACTTC.

In its sample, this clonotype was seen a few times. The rearrangement uses TRBV10-3 and TRBJ2-7, with TRBD2 matching over 11 bases. Unmatched junction bases numbered 8, after V lost 6 bases and J lost 7 bases. The CDR3 covers 14 residues. Per the germline V gene, CDR1 is ENHRY and CDR2 is SYGVKD. CDR3 nucleotide sequence: TGTGCCATCAGAGCAGGACTAGCGGGTAGGGAGCAGTACTTC. The encoded protein is CAIRAGLAGREQYF.

This clonotype was found once. The chain uses TRBV24-1 and TRBJ2-2; unclear D gene. Trimming removed 10 bases from V and 8 bases from J, with 13 bases in between. The CDR3 sequence is 12 residues long. Germline V gene data show CDR1 as KGHDR and CDR2 as SFDVKD. The CDR3 nucleotides read TGTGCCACAGGGTGGGCTGCTGGGGAGCTGTTTTTT. It codes for CATGWAAGELFF.

This clonotype was observed many times. The V call is TRBV30, the J call TRBJ2-3; D may be TRBD2 (7 bases). The CDR3 length is 14 residues. Germline V gene data show CDR1 as GTSNPN and CDR2 as SVGIG (reference sequence). The ends were cut back, 5 bases at V and 1 base at J, with 13 bases in the middle. Here the CDR3 DNA reads TGTGCCTGGGGGGGGGCTTTTCGCACAGATACGCAGTATTTT. This codes for CAWGGAFRTDTQYF.

V is TRBV19 and J is TRBJ1-6; D unclear. Germline lookup yields CDR1 LNHDA and CDR2 SQIVND (reference sequence). V was shortened by 7 bases and J by 7 bases, with 5 bases between the two germline ends. The length of the CDR3 is 11 residues. The CDR3 protein is CASMGNSPLHF. The CDR3 coding sequence is TGTGCCAGTATGGGAAATTCACCCCTCCACTTT. Full variable domain (missing parts from reference TRBV19 and TRBJ1-6): DGGITQSPKYLFRKEGQNVTLSCEQNLNHDAMYWYRQDPGQGLRLIYYSQIVNDFQKGDIAEGYSVSREKKESFPLTVTSAQKNPTAFYLCASMGNSPLHFGNGTRLTVT.

CDR3 in amino acids: CASITGAGSADTQYF. CDR3 DNA: TGTGCCAGCATTACGGGAGCTGGGTCGGCAGATACGCAGTATTTT. The chain uses TRBV12-3 or TRBV12-4 and TRBJ2-3; maybe TRBD2 (6 bases). V lost 7 bases and J lost 4, with 18 bases in between. CDR3 length equals 15 residues.

This clonotype was counted many times. V is TRBV11-3 and J is TRBJ2-1, with D hard to call. Trimming took off 5 bases at V and 7 bases at J, with 12 bases between the two ends. CDR1 SGHNT and CDR2 YENEEA come from the germline V gene. The CDR3 contains 13 residues. The CDR3 DNA reads as TGTGCCAGCAGCCTGATCAACAAGAATGAGCAGTTCTTC. Translation: CASSLINKNEQFF.

This clonotype was counted a few times. V and J are TRBV6-1 and TRBJ2-7; 8 bases are shared with TRBD1. CDR3 length: 13 amino acids. The ends lost 6 bases at V and 4 bases at J; junction bases unmatched: 5. Per the germline V gene, CDR1 is MNHNS and CDR2 is SASEGT. The CDR3 sequence is CASRTGDLYEQYF. The CDR3, as DNA: TGTGCCAGCAGGACAGGGGATCTGTACGAGCAGTACTTC.

This clonotype was seen a handful of times. This chain's CDR3 is CASSLKTRGGRQETQYF. CDR3 coding DNA: TGTGCCAGCAGCTTAAAAACTCGCGGGGGCAGGCAAGAGACCCAGTACTTC. V usage is TRBV7-2 and J usage is TRBJ2-5, with a weak D call TRBD2 (7 bases). The CDR3 totals 17 residues. Trimming cost V 2 bases and J 2 bases, with 18 bases left between them. Germline CDR1 and CDR2: SGHTA and FQGNSA.

V gene TRBV5-1 combines with J gene TRBJ1-2; tentative D call: TRBD1 (5 bases). The germline gives CDR1 SGHRS, CDR2 YFSETQ. Trimming left V 4 bases short and J 4 bases short, with 14 bases between. CDR3 length: 14 amino acids. CDR3 DNA sequence: TGCGCCAGCAGCCCAGGGACGGGCGCCTATGGCTACACCTTC. It is translated as CASSPGTGAYGYTF.

This clonotype was recorded many times. V usage is TRBV11-2 and J usage is TRBJ1-1, with a tentative D call TRBD1 (6 bases). The CDR3 contains 17 residues. The germline V and J ends were trimmed by 2 bases and 7 bases, with 23 bases remaining between them. The germline gives CDR1 SGHAT, CDR2 FQNNGV. CDR3 nucleotides: TGTGCCAGCAGCTTAAACTCTTGGGGGGCAGGGGATAATGAAGCTTTCTTT. Its protein product is CASSLNSWGAGDNEAFF. Variable domain in full (rest from reference TRBV11-2 and TRBJ1-1): EAGVAQSPRYKIIEKRQSVAFWCNPISGHATLYWYQQILGQGPKLLIQFQNNGVVDDSQLPKDRFSAERLKGVDSTLKIQPAKLEDSAVYLCASSLNSWGAGDNEAFFGQGTRLTVV.

This clonotype was observed many times. This chain connects TRBV2 to TRBJ2-5; a weak D match, TRBD2 (5 bases). The germline CDR1 and CDR2 sequences are SNHLY and FYNNEI. Between the trimmed V and J ends, which lost 2 bases and 1 base, there was a span of 11 bases. This CDR3 has 15 amino acids. CDR3 coding DNA: TGTGCCAGCAGTGAACCCGCGGACTTCCAAGAGACCCAGTACTTC. Translating it yields CASSEPADFQETQYF.

The rearrangement links TRBV6-1 to TRBJ1-5, with a tentative D call TRBD1 (6 bases). Trimming cost V 4 bases and J 4 bases, with 11 bases left between them. CDR1 is MNHNS, CDR2 SASEGT, per germline. This CDR3 has 14 residues. The CDR3: CASSVTGRNQPQHF. CDR3 sequence (DNA): TGTGCCAGCAGTGTAACAGGGAGGAATCAGCCCCAGCATTTT.

The rearrangement links TRBV4-1 to TRBJ2-7; a weak D match, TRBD2 (6 bases). Germline-derived CDR1 and CDR2 are MGHRA and YSYEKL. The CDR3 consists of 14 residues. Trimming left V 2 bases short and J 3 bases short, with 11 bases between. For the CDR3, the DNA is TGCGCCAGCAGCCAAAGTGGGACTCACTACGAGCAGTACTTC. Amino acids: CASSQSGTHYEQYF.

Worth noting for this clonotype: One end of the junction does not line up with germline, which may come from a read error. The chain combines TRBV2 with TRBJ2-5, with 9 bases fitting TRBD1. CDR1 is SNHLY, CDR2 FYNNEI, per germline. This CDR3 spans 13 amino acids. CDR3 protein: CASRDRGEETQCF. The DNA for the CDR3 is TGTGCCAGCAGGGACAGGGGAGAAGAGACCCAGTGCTTC.

This clonotype was counted at least ten times. The CDR3 region is CSVALAGETQYF. In DNA, the CDR3 is TGCAGCGTGGCACTAGCAGGAGAGACCCAGTACTTC. The J gene is TRBJ2-5, the V gene TRBV29-1, with TRBD2 as a possible D gene (6 bases). Germline CDR1 SQVTM, CDR2 ANQGSEA. V was clipped by 6 bases and J by 4 bases, with 12 bases between them. The length of the CDR3 is 12 residues. The full variable domain, with the rest looked up from reference TRBV29-1 and TRBJ2-5, is SAVISQKPSRDICQRGTSLTIQCQVDSQVTMMFWYRQQPGQSLTLIATANQGSEATYESGFVIDKFPISRPNLTFSTLTVSNMSPEDSSIYLCSVALAGETQYFGPGTRLLVL.

Of note for this clonotype: It may be a read error: a sequence one base away is much more abundant. This chain joins TRBV5-6 and TRBJ2-5; 9 nucleotides line up with TRBD1. Germline values: CDR1 SGHDT, CDR2 YYEEEE. This CDR3 has 13 amino acids. J lost 4 bases, V lost 3 bases, and 1 base had no gene match. DNA of the CDR3: TGTGCCAGCAGCTGGGGACAGGGAGAGACCCAGTACTTC. Residues: CASSWGQGETQYF.

This chain uses TRBV20-1 with TRBJ2-3, with TRBD2 matching 8 bases. Looked up from germline, CDR1 is DFQATT and CDR2 is SNEGSKA (reference sequence). Unmatched junction bases numbered 8, after V lost 0 bases and J lost 6 bases. This CDR3 region has 15 residues. The CDR3 loop is CSARDGAGGGDTQYF. CDR3 sequence (DNA): TGCAGTGCTAGAGATGGGGCGGGAGGAGGGGATACGCAGTATTTT.

This clonotype came up a few times. The V gene is TRBV5-5, the J gene TRBJ1-2; D is unclear. The germline V gene has CDR1 SGHKS and CDR2 YYEKEE (reference sequence). The CDR3 totals 15 residues. V lost 4 bases, J lost 4 bases, and 17 bases lay in between. The CDR3 nucleotides read TGTGCCAGCAGCCGTGACCTCCATGGGGTCTATGGCTACACCTTC. This encodes CASSRDLHGVYGYTF.

The chain has TRBV9 and TRBJ2-2; 14 bases map to TRBD2. The CDR3 length is 17 residues. Unmatched junction bases numbered 3, after V lost 1 base and J lost 4 bases. Germline V CDR1 and CDR2: SGDLS, YYNGEE. This chain's CDR3 is CASSVLGLAGGTGELFF. The CDR3, as DNA: TGTGCCAGCAGCGTATTAGGACTAGCGGGAGGCACCGGGGAGCTGTTTTTT.

This clonotype was detected a few times. The chain links TRBV28 to TRBJ1-3; the D is unclear. This CDR3 is built from 12 residues. Germline assignment: CDR1 MDHEN and CDR2 SYDVKM. V shed 2 bases and J shed 5 bases, with 4 bases lying between them. The CDR3 DNA is TGTGCCAGCAGTTTACTTCGAAACACCATATATTTT. It encodes CASSLLRNTIYF.

This clonotype was seen many times. The chain uses TRBV10-3 and TRBJ2-5; 12 bases fit TRBD1. This CDR3 is built from 16 residues. V was clipped by 4 bases and J by 5 bases; unmatched bases: 8. Germline lookup yields CDR1 ENHRY and CDR2 SYGVKD. The CDR3 here is CAISGGTGGVEETQYF. The DNA for the CDR3 is TGTGCCATCAGTGGAGGGACAGGGGGCGTAGAGGAGACCCAGTACTTC.

Only one count was recorded for this clonotype. The chain is built from TRBV28 and TRBJ1-2, with D maybe TRBD1 (5 bases). Trimming left V 6 bases short and J 8 bases short, with 13 bases between. Germline V gene data show CDR1 as MDHEN and CDR2 as SYDVKM. CDR3 length: 12 amino acids. Here the CDR3 DNA reads TGTGCCAGCAGCCATGGCGGGGACGGCTACACCTTC. Its protein product is CASSHGGDGYTF.

This clonotype has a count of ten or more. V usage is TRBV3-1 and J usage is TRBJ2-2; tentatively, D is TRBD1 or TRBD2 (5 bases each). V gave up 4 bases and J gave up 7 bases, with 13 bases separating them. Looked up from germline, CDR1 is LGHDT and CDR2 is YNNKEL (reference sequence). This CDR3 comprises 14 residues. As DNA, the CDR3 is TGTGCCAGCAGCCCAAAGGGACGTGGCGGGGAGCTGTTTTTT. Protein product: CASSPKGRGGELFF.

As for this clonotype: It may be a read error: a sequence one base away is much more abundant. The V gene is TRBV27, the J gene TRBJ1-6; D uncertain. The CDR3 covers 16 residues. V shed 5 bases and J shed 7 bases, with 18 bases lying between them. Germline V gives CDR1 MNHEY, CDR2 SMNVEV (reference sequence). The CDR3 reads CASSPHPRGVNSPLHF. CDR3 nucleotide sequence: TGTGCCAGCAGTCCTCACCCACGGGGAGTGAATTCACCCCTCCACTTT.